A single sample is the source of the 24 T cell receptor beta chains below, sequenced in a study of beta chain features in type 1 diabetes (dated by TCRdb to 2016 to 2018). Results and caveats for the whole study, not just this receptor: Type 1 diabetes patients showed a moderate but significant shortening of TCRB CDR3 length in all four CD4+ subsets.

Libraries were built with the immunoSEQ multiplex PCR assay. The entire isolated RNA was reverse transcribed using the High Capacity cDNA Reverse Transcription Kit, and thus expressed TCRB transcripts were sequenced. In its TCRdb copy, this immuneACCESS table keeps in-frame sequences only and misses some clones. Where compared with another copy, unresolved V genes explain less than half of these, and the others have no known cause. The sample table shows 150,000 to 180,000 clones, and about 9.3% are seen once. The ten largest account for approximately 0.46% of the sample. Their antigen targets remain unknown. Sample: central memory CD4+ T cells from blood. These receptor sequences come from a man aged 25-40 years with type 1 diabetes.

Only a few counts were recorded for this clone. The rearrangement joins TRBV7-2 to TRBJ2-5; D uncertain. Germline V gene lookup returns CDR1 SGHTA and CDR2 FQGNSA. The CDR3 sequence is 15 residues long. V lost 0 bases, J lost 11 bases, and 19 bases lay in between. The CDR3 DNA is TGTGCCAGCAGCTTAGCGTTTGGCAGCTCCCTCGGGCAGTACTTC. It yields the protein CASSLAFGSSLGQYF.

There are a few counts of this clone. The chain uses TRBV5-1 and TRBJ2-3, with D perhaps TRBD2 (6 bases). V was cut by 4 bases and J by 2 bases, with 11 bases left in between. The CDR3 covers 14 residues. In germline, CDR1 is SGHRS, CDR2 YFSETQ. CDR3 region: CASSGGLNTDTQYF. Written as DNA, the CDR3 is TGCGCCAGCAGCGGCGGACTAAACACAGATACGCAGTATTTT.

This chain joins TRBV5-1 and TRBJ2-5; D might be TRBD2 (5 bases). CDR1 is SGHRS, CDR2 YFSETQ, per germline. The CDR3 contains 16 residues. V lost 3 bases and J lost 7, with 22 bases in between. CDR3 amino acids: CASSSGRTAGFGTQYF. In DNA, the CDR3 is TGCGCCAGCAGCTCCGGACGGACCGCGGGTTTCGGGACCCAGTACTTC.

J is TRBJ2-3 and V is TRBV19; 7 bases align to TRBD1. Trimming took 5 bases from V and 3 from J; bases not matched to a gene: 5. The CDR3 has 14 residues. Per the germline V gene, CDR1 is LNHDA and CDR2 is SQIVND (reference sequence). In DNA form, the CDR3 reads TGTGCCAGTAGTGATACAGGGGTGACAGATACGCAGTATTTT. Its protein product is CASSDTGVTDTQYF. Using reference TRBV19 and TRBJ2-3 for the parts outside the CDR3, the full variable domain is DGGITQSPKYLFRKEGQNVTLSCEQNLNHDAMYWYRQDPGQGLRLIYYSQIVNDFQKGDIAEGYSVSREKKESFPLTVTSAQKNPTAFYLCASSDTGVTDTQYFGPGTRLTVL.

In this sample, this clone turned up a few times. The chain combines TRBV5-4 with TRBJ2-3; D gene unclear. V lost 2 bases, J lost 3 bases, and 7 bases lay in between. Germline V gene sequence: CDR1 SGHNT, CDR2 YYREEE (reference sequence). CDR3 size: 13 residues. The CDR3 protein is CASSFVGTDTQYF. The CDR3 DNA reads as TGTGCCAGCAGCTTCGTCGGGACAGATACGCAGTATTTT.

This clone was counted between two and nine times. The chain's CDR3 is CASSLEVGTDTQYF. CDR3 nucleotides: TGCGCCAGCAGCTTGGAAGTAGGCACAGATACGCAGTATTTT. The chain links TRBV5-1 to TRBJ2-3; the D is unclear. The CDR3 totals 14 residues. V was clipped by 0 bases and J by 1 base, with 6 bases between them. CDR1 and CDR2 from the germline V gene are SGHRS and YFSETQ. Looking up the rest from reference TRBV5-1 and TRBJ2-3 gives the full variable domain: KAGVTQTPRYLIKTRGQQVTLSCSPISGHRSVSWYQQTPGQGLQFLFEYFSETQRNKGNFPGRFSGRQFSNSRSEMNVSTLELGDSALYLCASSLEVGTDTQYFGPGTRLTVL.

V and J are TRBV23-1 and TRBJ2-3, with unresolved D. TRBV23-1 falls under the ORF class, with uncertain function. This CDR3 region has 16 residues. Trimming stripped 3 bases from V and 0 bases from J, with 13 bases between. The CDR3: CASSHSDSSSTDTQYF. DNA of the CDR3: TGCGCCAGCAGTCATTCCGACTCCAGTAGCACAGATACGCAGTATTTT.

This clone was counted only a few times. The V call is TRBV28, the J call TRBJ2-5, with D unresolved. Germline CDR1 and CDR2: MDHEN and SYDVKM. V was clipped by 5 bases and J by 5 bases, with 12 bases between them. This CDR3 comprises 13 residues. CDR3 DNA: TGTGCCAGCAGTCTTAGCTTGATGGAGACCCAGTACTTC. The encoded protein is CASSLSLMETQYF.

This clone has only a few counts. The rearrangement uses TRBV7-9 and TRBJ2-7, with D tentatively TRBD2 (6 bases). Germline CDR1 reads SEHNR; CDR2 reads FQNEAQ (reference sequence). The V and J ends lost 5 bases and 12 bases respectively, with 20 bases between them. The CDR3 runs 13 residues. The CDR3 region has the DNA TGTGCCAGCAGCCAGGGAGGAGCCGACCCCCCGTACTTC. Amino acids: CASSQGGADPPYF.

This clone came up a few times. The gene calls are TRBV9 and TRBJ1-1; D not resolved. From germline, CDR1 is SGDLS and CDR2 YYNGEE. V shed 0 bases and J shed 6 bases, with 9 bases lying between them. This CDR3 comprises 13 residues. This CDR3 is CASSVDSRAEAFF. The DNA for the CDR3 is TGTGCCAGCAGCGTAGATTCGAGGGCTGAAGCTTTCTTT.

The CDR3 nucleotides read TGTGCCAGCAGCTTGTCTACGGGAGGGCCTCGAAATGAGCAGTTCTTC. Amino acids: CASSLSTGGPRNEQFF. The genes are TRBV5-4 and TRBJ2-1, with 8 bases identical to TRBD2. The J segment lost 7 bases and the V segment lost 1 base, leaving 10 bases of the junction unmatched. Germline loops: CDR1 SGHNT, CDR2 YYREEE (reference sequence). This CDR3 region has 16 residues.

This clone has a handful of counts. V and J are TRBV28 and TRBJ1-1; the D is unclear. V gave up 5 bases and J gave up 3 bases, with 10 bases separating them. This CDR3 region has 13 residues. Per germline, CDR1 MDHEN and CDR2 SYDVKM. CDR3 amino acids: CASSRLPYTEAFF. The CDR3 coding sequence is TGTGCCAGCAGTCGACTCCCGTACACTGAAGCTTTCTTT.

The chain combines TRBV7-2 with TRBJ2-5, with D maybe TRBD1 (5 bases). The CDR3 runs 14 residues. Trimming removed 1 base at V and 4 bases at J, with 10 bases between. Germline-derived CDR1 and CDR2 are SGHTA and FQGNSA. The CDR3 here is CASSLGQTVETQYF. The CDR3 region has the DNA TGTGCCAGCAGCTTAGGGCAGACAGTAGAGACCCAGTACTTC.

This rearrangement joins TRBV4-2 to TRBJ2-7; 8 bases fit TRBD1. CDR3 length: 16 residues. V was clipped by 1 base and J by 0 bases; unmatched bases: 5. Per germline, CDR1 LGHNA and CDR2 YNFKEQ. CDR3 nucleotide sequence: TGTGCCAGCAGCCAAGTTGCGGGGACAGGCTCCTACGAGCAGTACTTC. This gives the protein CASSQVAGTGSYEQYF.

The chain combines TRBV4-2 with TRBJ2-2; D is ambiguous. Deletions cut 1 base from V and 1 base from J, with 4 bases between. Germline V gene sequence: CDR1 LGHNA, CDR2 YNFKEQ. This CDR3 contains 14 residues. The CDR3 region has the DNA TGTGCCAGCAGCCAAGTCGGGAACACCGGGGAGCTGTTTTTT. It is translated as CASSQVGNTGELFF.

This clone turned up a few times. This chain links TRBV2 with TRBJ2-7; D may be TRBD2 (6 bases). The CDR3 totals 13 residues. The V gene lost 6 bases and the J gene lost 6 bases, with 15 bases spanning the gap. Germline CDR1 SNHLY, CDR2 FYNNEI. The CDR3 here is CASSGAQGGEQYF. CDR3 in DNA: TGTGCCAGCAGCGGGGCCCAGGGAGGCGAGCAGTACTTC. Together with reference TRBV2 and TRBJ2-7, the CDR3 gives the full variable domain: EPEVTQTPSHQVTQMGQEVILRCVPISNHLYFYWYRQILGQKVEFLVSFYNNEISEKSEIFDDQFSVERPDGSNFTLKIRSTKLEDSAMYFCASSGAQGGEQYFGPGTRLTVT.

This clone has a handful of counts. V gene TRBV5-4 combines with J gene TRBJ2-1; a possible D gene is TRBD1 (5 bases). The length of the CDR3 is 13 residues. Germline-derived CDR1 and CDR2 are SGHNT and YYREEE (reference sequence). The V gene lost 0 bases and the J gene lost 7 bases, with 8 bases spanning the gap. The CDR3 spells CASSLAGHNEQFF. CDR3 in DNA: TGTGCCAGCAGCTTGGCCGGACATAATGAGCAGTTCTTC. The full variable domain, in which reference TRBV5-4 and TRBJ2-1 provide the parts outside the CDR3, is ETGVTQSPTHLIKTRGQQVTLRCSSQSGHNTVSWYQQALGQGPQFIFQYYREEENGRGNFPPRFSGLQFPNYSSELNVNALELDDSALYLCASSLAGHNEQFFGPGTRLTVL.

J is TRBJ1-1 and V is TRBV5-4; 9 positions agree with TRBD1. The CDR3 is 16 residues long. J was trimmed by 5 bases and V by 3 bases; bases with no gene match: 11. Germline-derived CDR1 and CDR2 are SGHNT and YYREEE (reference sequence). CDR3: CASSSGQGRLWTEAFF. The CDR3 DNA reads TGTGCCAGCAGCTCAGGACAGGGGCGGTTGTGGACTGAAGCTTTCTTT.

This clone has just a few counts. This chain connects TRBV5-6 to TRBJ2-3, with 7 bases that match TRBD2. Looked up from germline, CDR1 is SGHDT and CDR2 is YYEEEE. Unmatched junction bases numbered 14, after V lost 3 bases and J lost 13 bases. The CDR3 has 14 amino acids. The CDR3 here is CASSSGWSGTQKYF. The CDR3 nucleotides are TGTGCCAGCAGCTCGGGTTGGAGCGGGACCCAGAAGTATTTT.

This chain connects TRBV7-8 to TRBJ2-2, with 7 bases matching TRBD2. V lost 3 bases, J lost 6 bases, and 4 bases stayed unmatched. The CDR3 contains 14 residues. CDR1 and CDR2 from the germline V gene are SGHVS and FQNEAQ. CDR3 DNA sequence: TGTGCCAGCAGCTTTCAGCGGGAAGCCGGGGAGCTGTTTTTT. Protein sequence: CASSFQREAGELFF.

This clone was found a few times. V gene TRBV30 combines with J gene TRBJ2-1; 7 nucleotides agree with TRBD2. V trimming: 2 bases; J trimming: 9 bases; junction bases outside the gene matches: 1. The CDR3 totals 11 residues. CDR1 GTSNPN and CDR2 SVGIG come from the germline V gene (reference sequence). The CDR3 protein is CAWSSGGEQFF. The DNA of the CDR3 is TGTGCCTGGAGTTCGGGGGGTGAGCAGTTCTTC. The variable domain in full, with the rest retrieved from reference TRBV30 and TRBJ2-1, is SQTIHQWPATLVQPVGSPLSLECTVEGTSNPNLYWYRQAAGRGLQLLFYSVGIGQISSEVPQNLSASRPQDRQFILSSKKLLLSDSGFYLCAWSSGGEQFFGPGTRLTVL.

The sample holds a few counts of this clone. CDR3: CASGDKKAGKTRFEQYF. The DNA for the CDR3 is TGTGCTAGTGGTGATAAAAAGGCAGGGAAGACTCGGTTCGAGCAGTACTTC. The V call is TRBV12-5, the J call TRBJ2-7; weak D call: TRBD1 (5 bases). Germline V lookup: CDR1 LGHNT, CDR2 FRNRAP. The germline V and J ends were trimmed by 5 bases and 6 bases, with 26 bases remaining between them. CDR3 size: 17 residues.

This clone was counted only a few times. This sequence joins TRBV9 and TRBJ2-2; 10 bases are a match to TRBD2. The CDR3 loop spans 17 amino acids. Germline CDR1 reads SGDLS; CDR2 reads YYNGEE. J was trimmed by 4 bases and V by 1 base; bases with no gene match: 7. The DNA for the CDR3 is TGTGCCAGCAGCGTAACGGCTAGCGGGAGCGGCACCGGGGAGCTGTTTTTT. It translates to CASSVTASGSGTGELFF.

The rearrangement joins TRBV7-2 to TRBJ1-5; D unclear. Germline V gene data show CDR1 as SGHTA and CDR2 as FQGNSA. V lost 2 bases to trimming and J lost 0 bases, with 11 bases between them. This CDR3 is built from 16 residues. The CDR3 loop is CASSLWAGGSNQPQHF. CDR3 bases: TGTGCCAGCAGCTTATGGGCAGGAGGTAGCAATCAGCCCCAGCATTTT.